This T cell receptor (beta chain) was captured by sequencing in a study of blood T cell repertoires in COVID-19. Turning to the study itself: The United States, Italy and Spain provided the acute and convalescent COVID-19 samples. The cDNA or gDNA used as material had been derived from T cells, B-cell-depleted T cells, or PBMCs.

Authors' analysis steps: Cell counts per sample came from amplifying reference gene primers. Sequencing was performed with immunoSEQ multiplex PCR; in TCRdb, only in-frame clones are kept and a portion is missing. V, J and clone size are taken as reported in that table, and D and trimming were inferred from the DNA itself. Of about 200,000 clones listed, approximately 85% are singletons. CDR1 and CDR2 (germline): MNHNY, SVGAGI (reference sequence). The CDR3 extends over 15 amino acids. J was trimmed by 4 bases and V by 6 bases; bases with no gene match: 8. The V call is TRBV6-6, the J call TRBJ1-2; TRBD1 aligns across 10 bases. The source is a human donor with active or convalescent COVID-19. The donor label of this sample is uncertain. Specimen: peripheral blood. DNA of the CDR3: TGTGCCAGCAGAGCTGGGACAGGGGAGCGCTATGGCTACACCTTC. It is translated as CASRAGTGERYGYTF.